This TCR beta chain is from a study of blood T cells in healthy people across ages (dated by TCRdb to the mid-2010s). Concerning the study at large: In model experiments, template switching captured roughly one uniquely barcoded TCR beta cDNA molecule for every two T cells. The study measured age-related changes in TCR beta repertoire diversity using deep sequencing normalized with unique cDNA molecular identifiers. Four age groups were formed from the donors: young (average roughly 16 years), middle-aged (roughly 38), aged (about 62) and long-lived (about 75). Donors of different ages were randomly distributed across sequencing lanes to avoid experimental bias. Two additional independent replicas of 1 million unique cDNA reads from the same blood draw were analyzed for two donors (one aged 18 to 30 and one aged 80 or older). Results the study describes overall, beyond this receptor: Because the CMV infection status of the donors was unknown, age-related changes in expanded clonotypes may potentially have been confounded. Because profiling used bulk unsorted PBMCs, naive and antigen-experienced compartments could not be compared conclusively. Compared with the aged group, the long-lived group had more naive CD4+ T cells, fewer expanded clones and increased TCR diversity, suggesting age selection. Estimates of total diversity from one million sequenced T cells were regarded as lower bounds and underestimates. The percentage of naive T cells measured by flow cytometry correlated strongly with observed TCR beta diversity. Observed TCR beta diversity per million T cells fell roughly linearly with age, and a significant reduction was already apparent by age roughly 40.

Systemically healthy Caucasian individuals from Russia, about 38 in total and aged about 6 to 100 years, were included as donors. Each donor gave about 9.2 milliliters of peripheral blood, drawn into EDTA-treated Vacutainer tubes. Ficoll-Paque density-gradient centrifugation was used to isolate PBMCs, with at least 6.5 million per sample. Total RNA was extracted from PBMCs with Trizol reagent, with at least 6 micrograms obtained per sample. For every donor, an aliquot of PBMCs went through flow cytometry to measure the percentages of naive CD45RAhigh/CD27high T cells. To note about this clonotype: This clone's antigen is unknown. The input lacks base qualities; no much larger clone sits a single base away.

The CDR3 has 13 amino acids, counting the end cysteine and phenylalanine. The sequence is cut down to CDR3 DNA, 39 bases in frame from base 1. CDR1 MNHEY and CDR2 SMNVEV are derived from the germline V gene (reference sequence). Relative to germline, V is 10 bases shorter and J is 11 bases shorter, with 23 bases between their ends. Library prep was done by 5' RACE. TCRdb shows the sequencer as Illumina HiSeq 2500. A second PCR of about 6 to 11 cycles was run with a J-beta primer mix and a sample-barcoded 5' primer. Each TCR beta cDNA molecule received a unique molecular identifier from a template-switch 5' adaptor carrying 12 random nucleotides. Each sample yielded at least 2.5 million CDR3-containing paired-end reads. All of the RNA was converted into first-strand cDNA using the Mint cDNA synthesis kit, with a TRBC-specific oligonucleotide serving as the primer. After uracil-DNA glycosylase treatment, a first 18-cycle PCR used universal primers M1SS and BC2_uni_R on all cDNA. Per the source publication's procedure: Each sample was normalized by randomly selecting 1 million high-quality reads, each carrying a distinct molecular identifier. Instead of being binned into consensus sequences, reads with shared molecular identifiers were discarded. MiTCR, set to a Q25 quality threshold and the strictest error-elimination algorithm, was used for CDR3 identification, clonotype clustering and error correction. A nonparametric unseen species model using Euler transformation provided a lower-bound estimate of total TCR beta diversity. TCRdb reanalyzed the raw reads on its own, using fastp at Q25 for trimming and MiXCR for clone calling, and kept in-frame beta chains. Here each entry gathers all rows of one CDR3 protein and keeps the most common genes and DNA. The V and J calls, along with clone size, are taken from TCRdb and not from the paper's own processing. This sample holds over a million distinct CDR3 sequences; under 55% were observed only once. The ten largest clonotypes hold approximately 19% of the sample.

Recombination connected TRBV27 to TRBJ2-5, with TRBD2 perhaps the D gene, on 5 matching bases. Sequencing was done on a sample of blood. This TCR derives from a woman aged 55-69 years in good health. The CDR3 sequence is CAISRPGSTSQYF. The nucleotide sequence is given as TGTGCCATCTCCCGCCCGGGATCAACTTCACAGTACTTC.